Reported below is one T cell receptor (beta chain). This specimen includes other DNA sequences encoding the same CDR3. These data belong to a study of blood T cell repertoires in COVID-19. In the original processing: Amplifying reference gene primers gave estimates of nucleated cell counts. Data came from immunoSEQ multiplex PCR; TCRdb stores just in-frame clones and leaves some out. D and trimming were read from the DNA, whereas the V and J calls and clone size are those reported in that table. The data contain fewer than 350,000 clones, 85% of them singletons. Participants spanned ages 18 to 89 years and resided in roughly 22 US areas. Clinical history reported by participants formed the basis on which cohorts were assigned. The material sequenced was PBMCs or T cells enriched from blood (not recorded which). This clonotype was sampled from a woman in her forties or fifties who had recovered from COVID-19.

DNA of the CDR3: TGCGCCAGCAGCTTACTAGCGGGAGGGAGAACCGGGGAGCTGTTTTTT. Its protein product is CASSLLAGGRTGELFF. The J gene is TRBJ2-2, the V gene TRBV5-1, with TRBD2 matching over 13 bases. Germline V gene lookup returns CDR1 SGHRS and CDR2 YFSETQ. Trimming cost V 2 bases and J 5 bases; bases outside gene matches: 3. This CDR3 has 16 amino acids.